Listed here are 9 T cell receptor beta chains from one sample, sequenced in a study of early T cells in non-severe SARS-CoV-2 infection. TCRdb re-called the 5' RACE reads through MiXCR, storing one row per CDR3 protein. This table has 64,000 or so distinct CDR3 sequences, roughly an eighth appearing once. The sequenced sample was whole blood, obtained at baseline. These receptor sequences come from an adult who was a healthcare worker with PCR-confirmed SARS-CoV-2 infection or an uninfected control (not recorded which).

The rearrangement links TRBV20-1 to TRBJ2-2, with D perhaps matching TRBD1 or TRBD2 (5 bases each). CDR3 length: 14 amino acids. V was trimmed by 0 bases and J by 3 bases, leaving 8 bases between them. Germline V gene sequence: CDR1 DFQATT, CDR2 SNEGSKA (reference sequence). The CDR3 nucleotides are TGCAGTGCTAGAGAGAGGGGAGACACCGGGGAGCTGTTTTTT. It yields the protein CSARERGDTGELFF.

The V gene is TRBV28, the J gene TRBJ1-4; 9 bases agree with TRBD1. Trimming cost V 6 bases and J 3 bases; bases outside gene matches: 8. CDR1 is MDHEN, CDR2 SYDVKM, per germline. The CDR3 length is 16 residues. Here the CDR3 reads CASSAGQGLANEKLFF. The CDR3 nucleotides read TGTGCCAGCAGCGCGGGACAGGGATTGGCTAATGAAAAACTGTTTTTT.

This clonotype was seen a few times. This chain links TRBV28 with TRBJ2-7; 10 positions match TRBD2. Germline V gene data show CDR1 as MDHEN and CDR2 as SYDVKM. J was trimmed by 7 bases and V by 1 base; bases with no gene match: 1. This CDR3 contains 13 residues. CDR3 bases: TGTGCCAGCAGTTTATTACTAGCGGGGGAGCAGTACTTC. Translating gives CASSLLLAGEQYF.

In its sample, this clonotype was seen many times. In nucleotides, the CDR3 is TGTGCCAGCAGTTTACTAGGGAACACCGGGGAGCTGTTTTTT. Translation: CASSLLGNTGELFF. This chain connects TRBV27 to TRBJ2-2; no firm D call. Germline-derived CDR1 and CDR2 are MNHEY and SMNVEV (reference sequence). The CDR3 is 14 residues long. The V end lost 2 bases, the J end lost 1 base, and 5 bases lay between the germline ends.

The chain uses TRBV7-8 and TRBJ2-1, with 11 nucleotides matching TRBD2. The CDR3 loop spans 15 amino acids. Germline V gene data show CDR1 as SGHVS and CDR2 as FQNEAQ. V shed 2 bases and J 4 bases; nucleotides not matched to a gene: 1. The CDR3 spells CASSLTSGGYNEQFF. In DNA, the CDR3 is TGTGCCAGCAGCTTAACTAGCGGGGGATACAATGAGCAGTTCTTC.

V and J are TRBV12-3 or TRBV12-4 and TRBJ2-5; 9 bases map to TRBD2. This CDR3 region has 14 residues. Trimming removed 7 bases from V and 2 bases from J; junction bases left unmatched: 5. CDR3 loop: CASNLGLAQETQYF. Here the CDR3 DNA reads TGTGCCAGCAACCTAGGACTAGCGCAAGAGACCCAGTACTTC.

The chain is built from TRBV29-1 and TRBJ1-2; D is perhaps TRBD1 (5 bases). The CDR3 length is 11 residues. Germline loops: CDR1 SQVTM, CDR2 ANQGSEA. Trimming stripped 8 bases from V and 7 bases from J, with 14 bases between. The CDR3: CSFSGTGGYTF. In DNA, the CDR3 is TGCAGCTTCTCCGGGACGGGTGGCTACACCTTC.

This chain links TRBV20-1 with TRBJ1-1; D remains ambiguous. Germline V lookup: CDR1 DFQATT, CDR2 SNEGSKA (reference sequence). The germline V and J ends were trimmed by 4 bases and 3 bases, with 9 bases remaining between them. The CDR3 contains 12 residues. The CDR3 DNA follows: TGCAGTGCTACTCAAGGAGACACTGAAGCTTTCTTT. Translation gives CSATQGDTEAFF.

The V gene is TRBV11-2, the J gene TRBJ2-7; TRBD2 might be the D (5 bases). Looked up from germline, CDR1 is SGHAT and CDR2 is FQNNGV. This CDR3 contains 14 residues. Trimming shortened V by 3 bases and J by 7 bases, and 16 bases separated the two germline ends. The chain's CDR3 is CASSFGGPPWEQYF. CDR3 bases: TGTGCCAGCAGCTTCGGAGGACCCCCCTGGGAGCAGTACTTC.